The 20 T cell receptor beta chains given below trace back to one sample, sequenced in a study of Ad26.COV2.S vaccination and SARS-CoV-2 variants. Profiled with immunoSEQ multiplex PCR; TCRdb holds only in-frame clones, not every one. The repertoire holds about 6,800 clones, with around 83% as singletons. The sample here was peripheral blood, taken after recovery from COVID-19. The receptors originated from a human donor who had recovered from COVID-19.

The chain joins TRBV19 to TRBJ2-7; TRBD1 agrees at 10 bases. V was pared by 3 bases and J by 2 bases, with 4 bases of the junction left unmatched. The CDR3 is 15 amino acids. From germline, CDR1 is LNHDA and CDR2 SQIVND (reference sequence). Here the CDR3 reads CASSIGTGDPYEQYF. The CDR3 DNA reads as TGTGCCAGTAGTATTGGGACAGGGGACCCCTACGAGCAGTACTTC.

This chain connects TRBV18 to TRBJ2-5; perhaps TRBD1 as D (5 bases). This CDR3 is built from 12 residues. The V end was cut by 3 bases, the J end by 3 bases, with 5 bases between. The germline CDR1 and CDR2 sequences are KGHSH and LQKENI. The CDR3 nucleotides read TGTGCCAGCTCACCGACAGAAGAGACCCAGTACTTC. It yields the protein CASSPTEETQYF.

In this sample, this clone turned up once. The rearrangement uses TRBV6-4 and TRBJ2-5; D possibly corresponds to TRBD1 (6 bases). The CDR3 loop spans 14 amino acids. V dropped 6 bases and J dropped 1 base, with 12 bases sitting between them. CDR1 MRHNA and CDR2 SNTAGT come from the germline V gene. The CDR3 DNA sequence: TGTGCCAGCAGGGATCAGGGGTTCCAAGAGACCCAGTACTTC. Protein product: CASRDQGFQETQYF.

The V gene is TRBV11-2, the J gene TRBJ2-2, with 7 bases matching TRBD2. The V gene end was trimmed by 2 bases and the J gene end by 5 bases; junction bases not matched to a gene: 5. Germline values: CDR1 SGHAT, CDR2 FQNNGV. The CDR3 runs to 15 residues. The CDR3 sequence is CASSLTGGETGELFF. The CDR3 nucleotides read TGTGCCAGCAGCTTAACGGGGGGAGAGACCGGGGAGCTGTTTTTT.

The chain links TRBV11-3 to TRBJ1-3; maybe TRBD1 (5 bases). Germline values: CDR1 SGHNT, CDR2 YENEEA. This CDR3 is built from 16 residues. V was pared by 0 bases and J by 7 bases, with 16 bases between. CDR3 amino acids: CASSLDSQGPRNTIYF. The CDR3 bases are TGTGCCAGCAGCTTAGACTCCCAGGGACCCCGGAACACCATATATTTT.

V usage is TRBV4-1 and J usage is TRBJ1-1; 7 nucleotides match TRBD1. This CDR3 has 14 residues. Germline loops: CDR1 MGHRA, CDR2 YSYEKL. After removal of 3 bases from V and 3 bases from J, the junction contained 4 bases not matched to a gene. In nucleotides, the CDR3 is TGCGCCAGCAGCCACCAGGGGGGAGACACTGAAGCTTTCTTT. Translation: CASSHQGGDTEAFF.

The chain links TRBV27 to TRBJ1-3; D gene unclear. Germline V gives CDR1 MNHEY, CDR2 SMNVEV (reference sequence). This CDR3 comprises 17 residues. With 4 bases removed from V and 2 bases from J, the gap between germline ends came to 18 bases. The CDR3 DNA sequence: TGTGCCAGCAGTTCCACACCCTCGACACGTCCTGGAAACACCATATATTTT. Translating it yields CASSSTPSTRPGNTIYF.

The chain combines TRBV7-6 with TRBJ2-1, with D possibly being TRBD1 (5 bases). This CDR3 is built from 15 residues. The V end was cut by 2 bases, the J end by 0 bases, with 8 bases between. CDR1 SGHVS and CDR2 FNYEAQ come from the germline V gene. The CDR3 nucleotides are TGTGCCAGCAGCTTACAGGGTGGCTCCTACAATGAGCAGTTCTTC. It translates to CASSLQGGSYNEQFF.

This clone turned up a few times. This rearrangement joins TRBV18 to TRBJ2-7; 8 bases align to TRBD2. The CDR3 is 16 amino acids. Germline CDR1 is KGHSH and CDR2 is LQKENI. Unmatched junction bases numbered 7, after V lost 2 bases and J lost 1 base. CDR3 DNA sequence: TGTGCCAGCTCACCAGGGACTAGTATCATTTCCTACGAGCAGTACTTC. Protein sequence: CASSPGTSIISYEQYF.

V gene TRBV6-6 combines with J gene TRBJ2-7; the match to TRBD2 covers 11 bases. From germline, CDR1 is MNHNY and CDR2 SVGAGI (reference sequence). The CDR3 covers 14 residues. V lost 10 bases, J lost 0 bases, and 5 bases stayed unmatched. The CDR3 DNA follows: TGTGCCACCCGAACTAGCGGGGGCTCCTACGAGCAGTACTTC. Translated, it gives CATRTSGGSYEQYF.

The genes are TRBV27 and TRBJ2-7, with TRBD2 identical over 7 bases. Per the germline V gene, CDR1 is MNHEY and CDR2 is SMNVEV (reference sequence). The V and J ends lost 8 bases and 3 bases, in that order; junction bases with no gene match: 16. This CDR3 has 16 residues. The CDR3 DNA follows: TGTGCCAGCCTAGGCAGAGGCGGGAGTGGATACTACGAGCAGTACTTC. Translation gives CASLGRGGSGYYEQYF.

This rearrangement joins TRBV7-2 to TRBJ2-1; D may be TRBD2 (5 bases). With 2 bases removed from V and 6 bases from J, the gap between germline ends came to 8 bases. Germline CDR1 and CDR2: SGHTA and FQGNSA. This CDR3 has 13 amino acids. CDR3 loop: CASSLNRGNEQFF. DNA of the CDR3: TGTGCCAGCAGCTTAAACCGGGGCAATGAGCAGTTCTTC. Full variable domain (remainder filled in from reference TRBV7-2 and TRBJ2-1): GAGVSQSPSNKVTEKGKDVELRCDPISGHTALYWYRQSLGQGLEFLIYFQGNSAPDKSGLPSDRFSAERTGGSVSTLTIQRTQQEDSAVYLCASSLNRGNEQFFGPGTRLTVL.

The chain couples TRBV4-1 to TRBJ2-1; perhaps D is TRBD1 or TRBD2 (6 bases each). CDR3 length equals 17 residues. Trimming stripped 0 bases from V and 4 bases from J, with 16 bases between. CDR1 MGHRA and CDR2 YSYEKL come from the germline V gene. The CDR3: CASSQDPPGASYNEQFF. CDR3 bases: TGCGCCAGCAGCCAAGATCCCCCGGGGGCGTCGTACAATGAGCAGTTCTTC.

The chain employs TRBV6-2 or TRBV6-3 and TRBJ1-5, with D possibly matching TRBD1 (6 bases). From germline, CDR1 is MNHEY and CDR2 SVGEGT. V lost 2 bases to trimming and J lost 0 bases, with 11 bases between them. The CDR3 loop spans 16 amino acids. CDR3: CASSYDRSLSNQPQHF. CDR3 sequence (DNA): TGTGCCAGCAGTTACGACAGGTCTCTTAGCAATCAGCCCCAGCATTTT.

The sample holds a few counts of this clone. The V and J genes are TRBV10-1 and TRBJ1-2; D is unresolved. Looked up from germline, CDR1 is WNHNN and CDR2 is SYGVQD (reference sequence). This CDR3 has 13 amino acids. V shed 5 bases and J shed 0 bases, with 7 bases lying between them. CDR3 sequence reads: CASSMTPNYGYTF. CDR3 in DNA: TGCGCCAGCAGTATGACACCTAACTATGGCTACACCTTC.

The chain carries TRBV5-1 and TRBJ1-2; no clear D. V lost 4 bases and J lost 5, with 15 bases in between. Germline values: CDR1 SGHRS, CDR2 YFSETQ. CDR3 size: 14 residues. The CDR3 DNA is TGCGCCAGCAGCGTCTGGGTGGGAGGGTATGGCTACACCTTC. Protein sequence: CASSVWVGGYGYTF.

The V and J genes are TRBV18 and TRBJ1-6; 12 bases agree with TRBD1. V lost 3 bases to trimming and J lost 13 bases; unmatched junction nucleotides: 13. The CDR3 loop spans 17 amino acids. CDR1 is KGHSH and CDR2 is LQKENI in the germline V gene. The CDR3 nucleotides are TGTGCCAGCTCACCCTCATCCCCCGGGACAGGGGGCTCGCCCCTCCACTTT. Its protein product is CASSPSSPGTGGSPLHF.

The V call is TRBV29-1, the J call TRBJ2-7, with a possible D match to TRBD2 (6 bases). Trimming shortened V by 5 bases and J by 7 bases, and 21 bases separated the two germline ends. The length of the CDR3 is 14 residues. CDR1 and CDR2 (germline): SQVTM, ANQGSEA. The CDR3 nucleotides read TGCAGCGTTTCAGTCGGCGGGACGCTAGGGGAGCAGTACTTC. Its protein product is CSVSVGGTLGEQYF.

The genes are TRBV2 and TRBJ1-1; D unresolved. The germline V gene has CDR1 SNHLY and CDR2 FYNNEI. The CDR3 covers 12 residues. V lost 10 bases to trimming and J lost 8 bases, with 17 bases between them. The CDR3 sequence is CATSTRRPEAFF. As DNA, the CDR3 is TGTGCCACCTCCACCCGACGGCCGGAAGCTTTCTTT. The whole variable domain, remainder taken from reference TRBV2 and TRBJ1-1, is EPEVTQTPSHQVTQMGQEVILRCVPISNHLYFYWYRQILGQKVEFLVSFYNNEISEKSEIFDDQFSVERPDGSNFTLKIRSTKLEDSAMYFCATSTRRPEAFFGQGTRLTVV.

This clone has a handful of counts. V gene TRBV13 combines with J gene TRBJ1-3; tentative D call: TRBD1 (6 bases). V was pared by 5 bases and J by 0 bases, with 11 bases between. The CDR3 totals 15 residues. Germline loops: CDR1 PRHDT, CDR2 FYEKMQ (reference sequence). For the CDR3, the DNA is TGTGCCAGCAGCATCGGACAGATCTCTGGAAACACCATATATTTT. It yields the protein CASSIGQISGNTIYF.